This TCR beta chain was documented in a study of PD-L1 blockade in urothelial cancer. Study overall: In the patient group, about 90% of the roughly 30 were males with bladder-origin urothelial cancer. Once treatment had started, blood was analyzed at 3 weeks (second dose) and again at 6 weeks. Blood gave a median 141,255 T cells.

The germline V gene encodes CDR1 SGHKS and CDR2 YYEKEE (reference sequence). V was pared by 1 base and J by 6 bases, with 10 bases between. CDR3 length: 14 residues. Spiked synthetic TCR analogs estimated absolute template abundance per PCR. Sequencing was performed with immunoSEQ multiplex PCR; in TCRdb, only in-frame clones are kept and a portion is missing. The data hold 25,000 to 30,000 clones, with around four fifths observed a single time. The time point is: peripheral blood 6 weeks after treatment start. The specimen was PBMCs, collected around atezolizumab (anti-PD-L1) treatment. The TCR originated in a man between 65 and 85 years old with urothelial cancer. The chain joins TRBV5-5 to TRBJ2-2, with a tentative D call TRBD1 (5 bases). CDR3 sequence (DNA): TGTGCCAGCAGCTTGAACAGGATTGCCGGGGAGCTGTTTTTT. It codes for CASSLNRIAGELFF.